These 6 T cell receptor beta chains were sequenced from one sample in a study of regulatory T cells in long-lasting Graves disease. Time point: newly diagnosed GD, antithyroid drugs for less than 3 months. PBMC-extracted RNA yielded the TCR library. Library construction for TCR beta used iRepertoire HTBI primers and Arm-PCR of CDR3 regions. Each CDR3 protein gets one entry after TCRdb re-called the multiplex PCR reads with MiXCR. This table has 400,000 to 550,000 distinct CDR3 sequences, about 15% appearing once. These same data were also listed under a study on T cells in Graves' hyperthyroidism and ophthalmopathy.

Specimen: peripheral blood mononuclear cells (PBMCs), collected at new diagnosis, from a patient treated with antithyroid drugs. All receptors come from a woman aged 18-29 years with Graves disease.

This clonotype was picked up many times. V usage is TRBV27 and J usage is TRBJ2-7; no reliable D call. This CDR3 has 14 amino acids. Germline lookup yields CDR1 MNHEY and CDR2 SMNVEV (reference sequence). Trimming removed 0 bases at V and 6 bases at J, with 12 bases between. The CDR3: CASSLSWSRLEQYF. DNA of the CDR3: TGTGCCAGCAGTTTATCGTGGAGTCGGCTCGAGCAGTACTTC.

At least ten counts were recorded for this clonotype. The chain carries TRBV20-1 and TRBJ2-7; D is uncertain. Germline V gene data show CDR1 as DFQATT and CDR2 as SNEGSKA (reference sequence). Trimming stripped 6 bases from V and 6 bases from J, with 12 bases between. This CDR3 comprises 11 residues. The CDR3 sequence: CSAQTIGEQYF. The CDR3 nucleotides read TGCAGTGCCCAGACCATTGGCGAGCAGTACTTC.

V usage is TRBV2 and J usage is TRBJ2-2, with 7 bases fitting TRBD1. Germline lookup yields CDR1 SNHLY and CDR2 FYNNEI. The CDR3 contains 15 residues. V gave up 5 bases and J gave up 8 bases; unmatched junction bases: 11. The CDR3 loop reads CASSRQGFSEGELFF. For the CDR3, the DNA is TGTGCCAGCAGTAGACAGGGATTCTCGGAGGGGGAGCTGTTTTTT.

There are many counts of this clonotype. This chain uses TRBV20-1 with TRBJ2-1, with TRBD2 as a possible D gene (5 bases). V shed 4 bases and J shed 3 bases, with 10 bases lying between them. CDR3 length: 13 residues. Germline V gene sequence: CDR1 DFQATT, CDR2 SNEGSKA (reference sequence). DNA of the CDR3: TGCAGTGCTACACTAGTGGTCTACAATGAGCAGTTCTTC. Its translation: CSATLVVYNEQFF.

This clonotype was picked up a small number of times. The chain couples TRBV6-1 to TRBJ2-5, with 10 positions matching TRBD1. The CDR3 spans 15 residues. Germline trimming cut 6 bases from V and 4 bases from J; bases unmatched to any gene: 8. Germline assignment: CDR1 MNHNS and CDR2 SASEGT. This CDR3 reads CASSDGTGAGETQYF. The CDR3, as DNA: TGTGCCAGCAGCGATGGGACAGGGGCTGGAGAGACCCAGTACTTC.

In its sample, this clonotype was seen a few times. A clone one base away is much larger, so this may be a read error. The V call is TRBV12-3 or TRBV12-4, the J call TRBJ2-4; perhaps D is TRBD1 or TRBD2 (5 bases each). There are 14 residues in the CDR3. This CDR3 is CASSLTGTVGIRYF. CDR3 sequence (DNA): TGTGCCAGCAGCCTTACTGGGACCGTGGGGATTCGGTACTTC.